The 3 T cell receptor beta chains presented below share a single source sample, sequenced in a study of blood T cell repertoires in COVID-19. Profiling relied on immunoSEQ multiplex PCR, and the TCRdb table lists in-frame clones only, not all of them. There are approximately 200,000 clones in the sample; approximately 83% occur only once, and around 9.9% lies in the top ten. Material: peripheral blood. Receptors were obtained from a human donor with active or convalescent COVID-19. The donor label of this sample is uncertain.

In DNA form, the CDR3 reads TGTGCCAGCAGCTTAGCGCCCTTCTATGGCTACACCTTC. Amino acid sequence: CASSLAPFYGYTF. The V gene is TRBV5-4, the J gene TRBJ1-2; D ambiguous. CDR3 length: 13 amino acids. CDR1 is SGHNT, CDR2 YYREEE, per germline (reference sequence). Trimming stripped 2 bases from V and 4 bases from J, with 9 bases between.

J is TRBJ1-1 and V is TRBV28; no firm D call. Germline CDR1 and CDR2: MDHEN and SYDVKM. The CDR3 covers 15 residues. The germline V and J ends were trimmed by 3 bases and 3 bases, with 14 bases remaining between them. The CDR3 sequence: CASSLTSPRDTEAFF. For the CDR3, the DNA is TGTGCCAGCAGTTTGACTTCCCCGAGGGACACTGAAGCTTTCTTT.

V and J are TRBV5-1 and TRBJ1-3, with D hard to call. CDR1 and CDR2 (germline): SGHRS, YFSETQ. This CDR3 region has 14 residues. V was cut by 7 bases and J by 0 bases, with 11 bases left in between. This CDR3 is CASRTDNSGNTIYF. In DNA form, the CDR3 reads TGCGCCAGCCGAACCGACAACTCTGGAAACACCATATATTTT.